Each of the 25 T cell receptor beta chains below was sequenced from the same sample in a study of CD8+CD57+ T cells in acquired aplastic anemia. The TCR beta profiling, which covered VDJ combination and CDR3 sequence, was carried out using genomic DNA as the template. MiXCR was run by TCRdb on the reads, yielding one entry per CDR3 protein. The sample lists 170,000 or so distinct CDR3 sequences; 50% to 65% were seen once. The sequenced patients had an expansion of CD8+CD57+ cells seen by flow cytometry. The material sequenced was sorted CD4+, CD8+, or CD8+CD57+ T cells (not recorded which) from PBMCs. Every receptor here comes from a human donor with aplastic anemia.

V gene TRBV7-9 combines with J gene TRBJ1-4, with 9 positions matching TRBD1. Germline V gives CDR1 SEHNR, CDR2 FQNEAQ (reference sequence). V lost 5 bases to trimming and J lost 11 bases; unmatched junction nucleotides: 9. CDR3 length: 14 residues. CDR3 DNA: TGTGCCAGCAGCCCTCGGACAGGGGCTGACAAACTGTTTTTT. Its translation: CASSPRTGADKLFF.

The V gene is TRBV7-9, the J gene TRBJ2-7; 7 bases match TRBD2. The CDR3 loop spans 12 amino acids. V shed 1 base and J 11 bases; nucleotides not matched to a gene: 5. Germline-derived CDR1 and CDR2 are SEHNR and FQNEAQ (reference sequence). CDR3 sequence: CASSLEGRVKYF. DNA for the CDR3: TGTGCCAGCAGCTTAGAAGGGAGGGTGAAGTACTTC.

Details on this clonotype: This CDR3 is missing its conserved last phenylalanine or tryptophan, likely due to a read error. This chain connects TRBV24-1 to TRBJ1-6; 8 nucleotides agree with TRBD1. This CDR3 region has 13 residues. With V trimmed by 12 bases and J by 9 bases, 9 bases remained unmatched. The germline CDR1 and CDR2 sequences are KGHDR and SFDVKD. The CDR3: CAPEDRERSPLHS. In nucleotides, the CDR3 is TGTGCCCCAGAGGACAGGGAACGTTCACCCCTCCACTCT.

This clonotype was observed at least ten times. The genes are TRBV19 and TRBJ1-1; a weak D match, TRBD1 (5 bases). Trimming removed 3 bases at V and 1 base at J, with 9 bases between. CDR1 is LNHDA, CDR2 SQIVND, per germline (reference sequence). CDR3 size: 14 residues. Here the CDR3 reads CASSIGHKNTEAFF. In nucleotides, the CDR3 is TGTGCCAGTAGTATTGGACACAAGAACACTGAAGCTTTCTTT.

About this clonotype itself: Possible read error: a much larger clone is one base away. The gene calls are TRBV6-1 and TRBJ1-1; possible D gene TRBD1, 6 bases. The germline V gene has CDR1 MNHNS and CDR2 SASEGT. With 5 bases removed from V and 0 bases from J, the gap between germline ends came to 10 bases. This CDR3 is 14 amino acids long. CDR3 protein: CASSSGQMNTEAFF. CDR3 coding DNA: TGTGCCAGCAGTAGTGGACAGATGAACACTGAAGCTTTCTTT.

V usage is TRBV5-1 and J usage is TRBJ2-5; 7 nucleotides match TRBD2. CDR3 length: 17 amino acids. The trim removed 3 bases at V and 2 bases at J, leaving 13 bases unmatched. From germline, CDR1 is SGHRS and CDR2 YFSETQ. CDR3 amino acids: CASSSGVAGTTQETQYF. In DNA form, the CDR3 reads TGCGCCAGCAGCTCGGGGGTAGCGGGCACTACTCAAGAGACCCAGTACTTC.

J is TRBJ1-4 and V is TRBV2; D gene unclear. Germline V gives CDR1 SNHLY, CDR2 FYNNEI. There are 10 residues in the CDR3. The V end lost 9 bases, the J end lost 7 bases, and 6 bases lay between the germline ends. The CDR3 here is CARRVEKLFF. The CDR3 region has the DNA TGTGCCAGGCGGGTTGAAAAACTGTTTTTT.

The chain is built from TRBV29-1 and TRBJ1-2; 9 nucleotides agree with TRBD1. The CDR3 runs to 14 residues. In germline, CDR1 is SQVTM, CDR2 ANQGSEA. V trimming: 5 bases; J trimming: 8 bases; junction bases outside the gene matches: 12. CDR3 residues: CSVSPWDRAGGYTF. The CDR3, as DNA: TGCAGCGTTTCCCCTTGGGACAGGGCAGGCGGCTACACCTTC.

V gene TRBV7-2 combines with J gene TRBJ2-7; 10 bases map to TRBD1. Looked up from germline, CDR1 is SGHTA and CDR2 is FQGNSA. V lost 5 bases, J lost 6 bases, and 4 bases stayed unmatched. CDR3 length equals 13 residues. Written as DNA, the CDR3 is TGTGCCAGCAGCCAAGGACAGGGGGGCGAGCAGTACTTC. It translates to CASSQGQGGEQYF.

This chain joins TRBV19 and TRBJ1-1, with D unclear. The CDR3 is 13 amino acids. With 6 bases removed from V and 0 bases from J, the gap between germline ends came to 8 bases. Per germline, CDR1 LNHDA and CDR2 SQIVND (reference sequence). The CDR3 bases are TGTGCCAGTAGAACAGCCGTGAACACTGAAGCTTTCTTT. Translation gives CASRTAVNTEAFF.

The chain has TRBV10-3 and TRBJ2-1; 11 positions agree with TRBD2. The CDR3 covers 15 residues. The junction had 3 bases not matched to a gene; V was cut back by 3 bases and J by 5 bases. Germline CDR1 is ENHRY and CDR2 is SYGVKD. This chain's CDR3 is CAISETSGGHNEQFF. The CDR3 DNA is TGTGCCATCAGTGAAACTAGCGGGGGACACAATGAGCAGTTCTTC.

The chain carries TRBV20-1 and TRBJ1-5; D ambiguous. CDR1 and CDR2 (germline): DFQATT, SNEGSKA (reference sequence). Trimming took 3 bases from V and 7 from J, leaving 16 bases between them. The CDR3 spans 14 residues. In DNA form, the CDR3 reads TGCAGTGCTAGCGTACTACACGATCGGCAGCCCCAGCATTTT. Amino acids: CSASVLHDRQPQHF.

This chain links TRBV7-3 with TRBJ2-7; D is tentatively TRBD1 or TRBD2 (7 bases each). The CDR3 is made up of 17 amino acids. Germline CDR1 and CDR2: SGHTA and FQGTGA. Trimming stripped 1 base from V and 1 base from J, with 17 bases between. CDR3: CASSLSGGDRSSYEQYF. In DNA form, the CDR3 reads TGTGCCAGCAGCTTAAGTGGGGGGGACAGAAGTTCCTACGAGCAGTACTTC.

This chain's CDR3 is CASSRTGSGNTIYF. CDR3 in DNA: TGTGCCAGCAGCCGCACAGGTTCTGGAAACACCATATATTTT. V usage is TRBV7-9 and J usage is TRBJ1-3; D is possibly TRBD1 (5 bases). CDR3 length: 14 amino acids. CDR1 and CDR2 from the germline V gene are SEHNR and FQNEAQ (reference sequence). The germline V and J ends were trimmed by 5 bases and 1 base, with 9 bases remaining between them.

In nucleotides, the CDR3 is TGTGCCAGTAGGAACCCAGGGGTCAACACTGAAGCTTTCTTT. Protein: CASRNPGVNTEAFF. V and J are TRBV19 and TRBJ1-1, with D maybe TRBD1 (6 bases). This CDR3 has 14 amino acids. V was shortened by 6 bases and J by 2 bases, with 13 bases between the two germline ends. Germline loops: CDR1 LNHDA, CDR2 SQIVND (reference sequence).

The gene calls are TRBV7-8 and TRBJ2-1; TRBD2 matches 11 bases. V dropped 3 bases and J dropped 4; count of bases not matched to a gene: 2. Germline CDR1 reads SGHVS; CDR2 reads FQNEAQ. The CDR3 length is 15 residues. The CDR3 DNA is TGTGCCAGCAGCTTGAGACTAGCGGGATACAATGAGCAGTTCTTC. Protein: CASSLRLAGYNEQFF.

This clonotype was recorded at least ten times. The CDR3 region is CASSESMAGGANYGYTF. CDR3 coding DNA: TGCGCCAGCAGTGAGTCAATGGCAGGGGGCGCAAACTATGGCTACACCTTC. The chain uses TRBV10-2 and TRBJ1-2, with 8 bases matching TRBD1. Trimming took 0 bases from V and 2 from J; bases not matched to a gene: 8. The CDR3 consists of 17 residues. CDR1 is WSHSY, CDR2 SAAADI, per germline.

This clonotype was observed a few times. V is TRBV5-1 and J is TRBJ1-1; TRBD1 might be the D (5 bases). Germline CDR1 reads SGHRS; CDR2 reads YFSETQ. The CDR3 consists of 11 residues. Trimming cost V 5 bases and J 3 bases, with 5 bases left between them. The CDR3: CASRQDTEAFF. The CDR3 DNA reads as TGCGCCAGCAGACAGGACACTGAAGCTTTCTTT.

The chain combines TRBV7-9 with TRBJ2-3; no firm D call. CDR3 size: 12 residues. Between the trimmed V and J ends, which lost 2 bases and 2 bases, there was a span of 2 bases. The germline V gene encodes CDR1 SEHNR and CDR2 FQNEAQ (reference sequence). CDR3 coding DNA: TGTGCCAGCAGCTTACACACAGATACGCAGTATTTT. It yields the protein CASSLHTDTQYF.

In DNA, the CDR3 is TGTGCCACCAGCAGAGATAACAGGGGGCGCGGGCAGTACTTC. It encodes CATSRDNRGRGQYF. V and J are TRBV15 and TRBJ2-7, with 9 bases lining up with TRBD1. The junction had 6 bases not matched to a gene; V was cut back by 0 bases and J by 9 bases. This CDR3 contains 14 residues. The germline gives CDR1 LNHNV, CDR2 YYDKDF (reference sequence).

This clonotype was counted ten times or more. The chain is built from TRBV10-3 and TRBJ1-2; D not resolved. The V end lost 0 bases, the J end lost 2 bases, and 10 bases lay between the germline ends. Germline loops: CDR1 ENHRY, CDR2 SYGVKD. The CDR3 spans 15 residues. This chain's CDR3 is CAISESKDGNYGYTF. DNA for the CDR3: TGTGCCATCAGTGAGTCGAAGGACGGCAACTATGGCTACACCTTC.

The J gene is TRBJ1-5, the V gene TRBV15; TRBD1 might be the D (5 bases). V lost 3 bases and J lost 4, with 10 bases in between. The CDR3 loop spans 14 amino acids. CDR1 and CDR2 from the germline V gene are LNHNV and YYDKDF (reference sequence). The CDR3 loop is CATSSGDRNQPQHF. The CDR3, as DNA: TGTGCCACCAGCAGCGGGGACCGAAATCAGCCCCAGCATTTT.

This chain connects TRBV19 to TRBJ2-5; 7 bases map to TRBD1. The length of the CDR3 is 13 residues. Looked up from germline, CDR1 is LNHDA and CDR2 is SQIVND (reference sequence). V lost 6 bases to trimming and J lost 5 bases; unmatched junction nucleotides: 6. CDR3 bases: TGTGCCAGTAGAGGGGGCAGCGTGGAGACCCAGTACTTC. This translates into CASRGGSVETQYF.

This clonotype was seen more than once but under ten times. The CDR3 nucleotides are TGTGCCAGCAGCTTAGCGCGGGGATTCGACACAGATACGCAGTATTTT. Residues: CASSLARGFDTDTQYF. This sequence joins TRBV7-8 and TRBJ2-3, with a weak D call TRBD2 (6 bases). V was shortened by 0 bases and J by 2 bases, with 12 bases between the two germline ends. The CDR3 runs to 16 residues. Germline CDR1 is SGHVS and CDR2 is FQNEAQ.

This clonotype came up a few times. The chain links TRBV20-1 to TRBJ2-7; TRBD2 aligns across 10 bases. Germline CDR1 DFQATT, CDR2 SNEGSKA (reference sequence). This CDR3 is built from 14 residues. V gave up 2 bases and J gave up 5 bases; unmatched junction bases: 6. The CDR3 DNA reads TGCAGTGCTAGATGGGCTAGCGGGAGAAACGAGCAGTACTTC. Translation gives CSARWASGRNEQYF.